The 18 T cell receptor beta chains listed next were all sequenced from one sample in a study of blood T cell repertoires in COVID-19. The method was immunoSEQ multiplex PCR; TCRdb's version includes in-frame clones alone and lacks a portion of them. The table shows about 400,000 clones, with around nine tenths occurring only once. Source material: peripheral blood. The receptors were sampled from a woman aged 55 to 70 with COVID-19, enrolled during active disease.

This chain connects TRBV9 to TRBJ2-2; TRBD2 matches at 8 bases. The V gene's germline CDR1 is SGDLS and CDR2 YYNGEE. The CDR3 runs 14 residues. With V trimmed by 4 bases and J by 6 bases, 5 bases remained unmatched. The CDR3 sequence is CASSSGGDPGELFF. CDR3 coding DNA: TGTGCCAGCAGCTCCGGGGGGGATCCCGGGGAGCTGTTTTTT.

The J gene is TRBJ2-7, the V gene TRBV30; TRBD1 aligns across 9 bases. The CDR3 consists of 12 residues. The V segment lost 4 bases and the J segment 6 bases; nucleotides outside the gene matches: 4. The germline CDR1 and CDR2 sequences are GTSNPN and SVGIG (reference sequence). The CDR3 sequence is CAWTLQGAEQYF. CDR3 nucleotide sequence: TGTGCCTGGACATTACAGGGGGCCGAGCAGTACTTC.

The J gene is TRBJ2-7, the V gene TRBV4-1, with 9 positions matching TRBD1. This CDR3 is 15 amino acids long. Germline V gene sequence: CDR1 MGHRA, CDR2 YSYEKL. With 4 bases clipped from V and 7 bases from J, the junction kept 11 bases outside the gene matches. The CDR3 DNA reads TGCGCCAGCAGCCTTCCAGGACAGGGGATGGGTGAGCAGTACTTC. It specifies CASSLPGQGMGEQYF.

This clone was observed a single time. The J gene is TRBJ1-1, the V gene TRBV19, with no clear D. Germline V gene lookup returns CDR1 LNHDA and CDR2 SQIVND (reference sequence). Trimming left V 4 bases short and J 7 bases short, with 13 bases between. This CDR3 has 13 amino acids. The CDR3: CASSTSYRFEAFF. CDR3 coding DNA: TGTGCCAGTAGTACCTCATACAGATTTGAAGCTTTCTTT.

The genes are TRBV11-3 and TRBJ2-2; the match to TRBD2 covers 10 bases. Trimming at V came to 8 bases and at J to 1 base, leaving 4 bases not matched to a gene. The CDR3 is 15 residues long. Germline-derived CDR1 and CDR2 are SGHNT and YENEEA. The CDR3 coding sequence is TGTGCCAGCGGACGGACTAGCGGGAACACCGGGGAGCTGTTTTTT. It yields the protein CASGRTSGNTGELFF.

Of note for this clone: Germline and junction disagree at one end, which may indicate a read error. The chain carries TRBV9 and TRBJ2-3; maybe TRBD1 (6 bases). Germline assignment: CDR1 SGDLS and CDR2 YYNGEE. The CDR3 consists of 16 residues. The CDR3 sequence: CASTVRQEGGTDTQYF. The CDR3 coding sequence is TGTGCCAGCACCGTAAGACAGGAAGGGGGCACAGATACGCAGTATTTT.

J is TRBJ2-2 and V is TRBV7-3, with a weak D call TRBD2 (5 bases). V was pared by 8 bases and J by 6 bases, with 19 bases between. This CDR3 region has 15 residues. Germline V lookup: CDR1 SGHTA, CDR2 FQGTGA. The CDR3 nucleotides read TGTGCCAGCTCGAGCGGAGCTCGAAACGCCGGGGAGCTGTTTTTT. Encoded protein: CASSSGARNAGELFF.

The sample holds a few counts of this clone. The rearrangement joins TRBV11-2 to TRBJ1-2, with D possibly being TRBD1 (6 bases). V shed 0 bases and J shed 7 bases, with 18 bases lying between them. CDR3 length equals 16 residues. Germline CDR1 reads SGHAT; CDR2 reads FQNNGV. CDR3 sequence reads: CASSLDRQGTYSGYTF. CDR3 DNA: TGTGCCAGCAGCTTAGATAGGCAGGGGACGTATTCTGGCTACACCTTC. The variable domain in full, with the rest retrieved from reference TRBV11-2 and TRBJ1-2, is EAGVAQSPRYKIIEKRQSVAFWCNPISGHATLYWYQQILGQGPKLLIQFQNNGVVDDSQLPKDRFSAERLKGVDSTLKIQPAKLEDSAVYLCASSLDRQGTYSGYTFGSGTRLTVV.

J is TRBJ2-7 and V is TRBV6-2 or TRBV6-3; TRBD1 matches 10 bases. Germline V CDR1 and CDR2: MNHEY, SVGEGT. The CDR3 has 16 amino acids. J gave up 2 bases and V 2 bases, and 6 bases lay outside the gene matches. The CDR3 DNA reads TGTGCCAGCAGTTACCCGCGGGACAGGGGCACCTACGAGCAGTACTTC. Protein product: CASSYPRDRGTYEQYF.

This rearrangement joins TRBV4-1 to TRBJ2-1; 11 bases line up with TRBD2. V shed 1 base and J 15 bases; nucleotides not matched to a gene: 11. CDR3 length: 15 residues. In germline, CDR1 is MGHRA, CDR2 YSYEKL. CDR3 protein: CASSQGSSGGPGLFF. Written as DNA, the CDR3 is TGCGCCAGCAGCCAAGGTTCTAGCGGGGGGCCCGGGCTGTTCTTC.

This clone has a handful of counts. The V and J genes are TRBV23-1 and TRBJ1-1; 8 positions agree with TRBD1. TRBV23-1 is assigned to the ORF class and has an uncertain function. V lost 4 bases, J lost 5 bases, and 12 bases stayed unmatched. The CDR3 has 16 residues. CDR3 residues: CASSRSYVQGATEAFF. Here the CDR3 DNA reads TGCGCCAGCAGTCGGTCGTACGTGCAGGGGGCGACTGAAGCTTTCTTT.

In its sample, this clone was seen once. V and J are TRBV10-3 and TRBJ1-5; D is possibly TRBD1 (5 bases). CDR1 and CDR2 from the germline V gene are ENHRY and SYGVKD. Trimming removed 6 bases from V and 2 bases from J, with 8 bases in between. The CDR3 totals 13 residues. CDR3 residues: CAIRQDGNQPQHF. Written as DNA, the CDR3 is TGTGCCATCAGACAGGACGGCAATCAGCCCCAGCATTTT.

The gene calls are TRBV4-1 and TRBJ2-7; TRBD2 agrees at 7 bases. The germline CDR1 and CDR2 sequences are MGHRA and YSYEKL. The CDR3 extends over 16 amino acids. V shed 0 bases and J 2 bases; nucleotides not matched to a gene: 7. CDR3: CASSQDRGAGTYEQYF. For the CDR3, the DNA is TGCGCCAGCAGCCAAGATAGGGGAGCGGGGACCTACGAGCAGTACTTC.

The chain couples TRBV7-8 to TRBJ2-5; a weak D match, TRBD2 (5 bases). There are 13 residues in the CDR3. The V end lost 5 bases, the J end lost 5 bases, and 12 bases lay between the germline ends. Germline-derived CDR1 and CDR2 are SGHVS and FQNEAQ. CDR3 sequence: CASSPQPGETQYF. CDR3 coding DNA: TGTGCCAGCAGCCCACAACCGGGGGAGACCCAGTACTTC.

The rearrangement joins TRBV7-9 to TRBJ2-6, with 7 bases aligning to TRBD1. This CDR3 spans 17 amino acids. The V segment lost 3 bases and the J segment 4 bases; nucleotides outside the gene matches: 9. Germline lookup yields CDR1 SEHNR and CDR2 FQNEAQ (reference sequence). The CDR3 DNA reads TGTGCCAGCAGCTTCCCTTTACAGGGGTCCGGGGCCAACGTCCTGACTTTC. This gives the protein CASSFPLQGSGANVLTF.

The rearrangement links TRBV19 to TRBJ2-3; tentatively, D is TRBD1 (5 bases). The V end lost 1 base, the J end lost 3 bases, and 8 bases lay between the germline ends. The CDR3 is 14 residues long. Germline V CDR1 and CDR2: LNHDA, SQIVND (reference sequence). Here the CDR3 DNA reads TGTGCCAGTAGTATAGCAGGGTCGACAGATACGCAGTATTTT. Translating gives CASSIAGSTDTQYF.

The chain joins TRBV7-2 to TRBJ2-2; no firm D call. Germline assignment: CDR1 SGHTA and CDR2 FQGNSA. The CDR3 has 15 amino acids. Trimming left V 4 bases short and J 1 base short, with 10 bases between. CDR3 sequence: CASSSGSWNTGELFF. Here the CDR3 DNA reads TGTGCCAGCAGCTCAGGTTCATGGAACACCGGGGAGCTGTTTTTT.

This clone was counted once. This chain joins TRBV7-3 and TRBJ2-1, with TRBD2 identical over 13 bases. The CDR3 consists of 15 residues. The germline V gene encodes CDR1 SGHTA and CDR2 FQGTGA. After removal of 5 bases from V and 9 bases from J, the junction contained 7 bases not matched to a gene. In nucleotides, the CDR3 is TGTGCCAGCAGCCCGCGACTAGCGGGGGGTAGTGAGCAGTTCTTC. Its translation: CASSPRLAGGSEQFF.